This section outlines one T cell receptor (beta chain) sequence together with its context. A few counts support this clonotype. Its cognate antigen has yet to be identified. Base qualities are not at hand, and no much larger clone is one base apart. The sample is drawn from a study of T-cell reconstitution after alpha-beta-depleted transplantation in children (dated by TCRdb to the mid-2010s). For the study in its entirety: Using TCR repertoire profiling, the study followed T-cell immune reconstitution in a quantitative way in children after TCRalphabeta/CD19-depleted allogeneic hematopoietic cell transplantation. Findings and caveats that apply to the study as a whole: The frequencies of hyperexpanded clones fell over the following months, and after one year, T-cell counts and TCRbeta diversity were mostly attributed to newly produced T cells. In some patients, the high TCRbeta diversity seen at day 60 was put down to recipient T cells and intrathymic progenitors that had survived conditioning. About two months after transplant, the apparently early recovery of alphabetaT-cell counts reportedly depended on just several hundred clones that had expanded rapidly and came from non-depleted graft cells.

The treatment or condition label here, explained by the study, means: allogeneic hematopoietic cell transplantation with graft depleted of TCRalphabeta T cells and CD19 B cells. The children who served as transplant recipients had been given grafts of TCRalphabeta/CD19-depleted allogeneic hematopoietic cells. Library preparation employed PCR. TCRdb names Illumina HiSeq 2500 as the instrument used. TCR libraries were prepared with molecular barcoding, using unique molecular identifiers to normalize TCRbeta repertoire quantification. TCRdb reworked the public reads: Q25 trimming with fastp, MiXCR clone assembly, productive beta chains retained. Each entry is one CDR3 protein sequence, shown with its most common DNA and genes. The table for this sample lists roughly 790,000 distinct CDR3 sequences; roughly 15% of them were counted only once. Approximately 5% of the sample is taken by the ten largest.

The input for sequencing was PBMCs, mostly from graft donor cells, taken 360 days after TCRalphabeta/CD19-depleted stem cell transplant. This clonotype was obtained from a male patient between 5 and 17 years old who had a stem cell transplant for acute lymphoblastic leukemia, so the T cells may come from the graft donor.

This receptor carries the CDR3 CASSTLGGRAYEQYF. The nucleotide sequence reads as follows: TGCGCCAGCAGCACCCTAGGAGGGAGGGCCTACGAGCAGTACTTC. The chain was built from TRBV4-1 and TRBJ2-7, and 7 junctional nucleotides match TRBD2. At the junction V is shortened by 5 bases and J by 2 bases; bases outside the gene matches: 9. Spanning cysteine to phenylalanine, the CDR3 consists of 15 amino acids. Only the CDR3 DNA stays, 45 bases, in frame from base 1. The germline V gene yields MGHRA for CDR1 and YSYEKL for CDR2.